Listed here are 32 T cell receptor beta chains from one sample, sequenced in a study of shared clonotypes between healthy human individuals. CD45RO-negative, CCR7-positively selected cells formed the naive CD8 fraction, excluding terminally differentiated effector memory CD45RA+ cells. Method: immunoSEQ multiplex PCR; TCRdb's copy keeps in-frame clones and lacks some. The sample has approximately 650,000 clones; about 95% are singletons. The sequencing sample was made of naive CD8+ T cells sorted from blood. The receptors were gathered from a woman in her 30s in good health.

In DNA, the CDR3 is TGTGCCAGCAGCTTCGACAGGGGTCATGAGCAGTTCTTC. Amino acids: CASSFDRGHEQFF. The chain uses TRBV7-2 and TRBJ2-1, with 8 nucleotides matching TRBD1. The CDR3 consists of 13 residues. The germline gives CDR1 SGHTA, CDR2 FQGNSA. The trim removed 3 bases at V and 8 bases at J, leaving 3 bases unmatched.

The chain carries TRBV13 and TRBJ2-7; no clear D gene. The CDR3 is made up of 13 amino acids. Trimming pared 4 bases from V and 4 bases from J, leaving 11 bases between. CDR1 is PRHDT and CDR2 is FYEKMQ in the germline V gene (reference sequence). This CDR3 is CASSSPPEYEQYF. The CDR3 DNA sequence: TGTGCCAGCAGCTCACCCCCCGAGTACGAGCAGTACTTC. Drawing the rest from reference TRBV13 and TRBJ2-7, the complete variable domain is AAGVIQSPRHLIKEKRETATLKCYPIPRHDTVYWYQQGPGQDPQFLISFYEKMQSDKGSIPDRFSAQQFSDYHSELNMSSLELGDSALYFCASSSPPEYEQYFGPGTRLTVT.

The chain has TRBV5-1 and TRBJ2-2, with D unresolved. The CDR3 has 14 amino acids. V lost 3 bases to trimming and J lost 5 bases, with 11 bases between them. Germline CDR1 reads SGHRS; CDR2 reads YFSETQ. The CDR3 reads CASSSLMGTGELFF. The CDR3 nucleotides read TGCGCCAGCAGCTCCCTCATGGGGACCGGGGAGCTGTTTTTT.

This chain connects TRBV13 to TRBJ2-1, with TRBD2 as a possible D gene (5 bases). In germline, CDR1 is PRHDT, CDR2 FYEKMQ (reference sequence). The germline V and J ends were trimmed by 8 bases and 1 base, with 9 bases remaining between them. This CDR3 contains 13 residues. CDR3 sequence: CASGRTSYNEQFF. CDR3 nucleotides: TGTGCCAGCGGCCGGACTTCCTACAATGAGCAGTTCTTC.

This clone was seen a single time. The chain joins TRBV6-5 to TRBJ2-7; D not certain. Germline CDR1 reads MNHEY; CDR2 reads SVGAGI. Trimming pared 6 bases from V and 3 bases from J, leaving 12 bases between. This CDR3 has 13 residues. CDR3 sequence: CASSNGPVYEQYF. CDR3 sequence (DNA): TGTGCCAGCAGCAACGGGCCAGTCTACGAGCAGTACTTC.

The genes are TRBV7-8 and TRBJ1-1; D is unclear. The germline CDR1 and CDR2 sequences are SGHVS and FQNEAQ. This CDR3 comprises 15 residues. Trimming took 0 bases from V and 0 from J, leaving 8 bases between them. The CDR3: CASSLAGGLNTEAFF. The CDR3 region has the DNA TGTGCCAGCAGCTTAGCTGGCGGATTGAACACTGAAGCTTTCTTT.

The chain recombines TRBV27 with TRBJ1-5; TRBD1 aligns across 11 bases. This CDR3 has 15 residues. CDR1 is MNHEY and CDR2 is SMNVEV in the germline V gene (reference sequence). J gave up 9 bases and V 2 bases, and 6 bases lay outside the gene matches. The CDR3 sequence: CASSLGQGAGGPQHF. The CDR3 DNA reads TGTGCCAGCAGTTTAGGACAGGGGGCGGGCGGGCCCCAGCATTTT.

CDR3 region: CASSWDINYGYTF. CDR3 sequence (DNA): TGTGCCAGCAGCTGGGACATTAACTATGGCTACACCTTC. The J gene is TRBJ1-2, the V gene TRBV7-2; TRBD1 might be the D (6 bases). The germline V gene encodes CDR1 SGHTA and CDR2 FQGNSA. Trimming took off 4 bases at V and 1 base at J, with 7 bases between the two ends. This CDR3 has 13 residues.

J is TRBJ1-2 and V is TRBV30; D ambiguous. The V end was cut by 4 bases, the J end by 2 bases, with 20 bases between. The CDR3 runs to 16 residues. The V gene's germline CDR1 is GTSNPN and CDR2 SVGIG (reference sequence). CDR3 loop: CAWIGWTDLLNYGYTF. CDR3 DNA sequence: TGTGCCTGGATCGGTTGGACCGACCTATTGAACTATGGCTACACCTTC.

A remark on this clone: Other DNA sequences from this sample encode an identical CDR3 as well. This chain joins TRBV5-4 and TRBJ1-1; D remains ambiguous. V was shortened by 3 bases and J by 7 bases, with 7 bases between the two germline ends. Germline V gene data show CDR1 as SGHNT and CDR2 as YYREEE (reference sequence). This CDR3 contains 11 residues. As DNA, the CDR3 is TGTGCCAGCAGCTCGCTAAGTGAAGCTTTCTTT. Its translation is CASSSLSEAFF.

The rearrangement links TRBV7-6 to TRBJ1-3; a weak D match, TRBD1 (6 bases). CDR1 and CDR2 from the germline V gene are SGHVS and FNYEAQ. Trimming took off 0 bases at V and 0 bases at J, with 18 bases between the two ends. The CDR3 covers 19 residues. The CDR3 nucleotides read TGTGCCAGCAGCTTAGCGATCCGGACAGCAAGTCCCTCTGGAAACACCATATATTTT. Protein sequence: CASSLAIRTASPSGNTIYF.

The V and J genes are TRBV15 and TRBJ2-1; D gene ambiguous. CDR1 and CDR2 from the germline V gene are LNHNV and YYDKDF (reference sequence). The CDR3 extends over 13 amino acids. V was shortened by 3 bases and J by 7 bases, with 10 bases between the two germline ends. This chain's CDR3 is CATSRSRVNEQFF. The CDR3 DNA reads TGTGCCACCAGCAGGTCTAGGGTAAATGAGCAGTTCTTC.

This chain links TRBV5-6 with TRBJ2-1; TRBD2 matches 7 bases. The CDR3 runs to 12 residues. The V gene's germline CDR1 is SGHDT and CDR2 YYEEEE. This CDR3 is CASGLSYNEQFF. The CDR3 bases are TGTGCTAGCGGGCTGTCCTACAATGAGCAGTTCTTC.

The chain recombines TRBV4-1 with TRBJ2-7; no definite D call. The CDR3 is 13 amino acids. Trimming pared 4 bases from V and 4 bases from J, leaving 11 bases between. Germline V gives CDR1 MGHRA, CDR2 YSYEKL. The CDR3 DNA sequence: TGCGCCAGCAGCCCGCTCATGAGTTACGAGCAGTACTTC. Residues: CASSPLMSYEQYF.

The V and J genes are TRBV19 and TRBJ1-2, with D hard to call. The CDR3 runs to 14 residues. Trimming cost V 6 bases and J 6 bases, with 17 bases left between them. Germline V CDR1 and CDR2: LNHDA, SQIVND (reference sequence). In DNA, the CDR3 is TGTGCCAGTAGCCATGCCCTAGCCCGGCATGGCTACACCTTC. Residues: CASSHALARHGYTF.

The V and J genes are TRBV5-5 and TRBJ2-1, with 7 bases aligning to TRBD2. Germline values: CDR1 SGHKS, CDR2 YYEKEE (reference sequence). The length of the CDR3 is 16 residues. V shed 0 bases and J 0 bases; nucleotides not matched to a gene: 3. The CDR3 reads CASSLVGGSSYNEQFF. CDR3 nucleotide sequence: TGTGCCAGCAGCTTGGTTGGCGGGAGCTCCTACAATGAGCAGTTCTTC.

In the case of this clone: This sample includes further DNA sequences coding for the same CDR3. The rearrangement uses TRBV27 and TRBJ1-1, with a tentative D call TRBD1 (5 bases). The length of the CDR3 is 13 residues. V lost 3 bases, J lost 5 bases, and 10 bases lay in between. Germline CDR1 is MNHEY and CDR2 is SMNVEV (reference sequence). The CDR3 reads CASSFSGGTEAFF. In nucleotides, the CDR3 is TGTGCCAGCAGTTTCTCGGGGGGGACTGAAGCTTTCTTT.

The genes are TRBV6-5 and TRBJ1-2, with a weak D call TRBD1 (6 bases). The V and J ends lost 2 bases and 3 bases respectively, with 7 bases between them. Germline V lookup: CDR1 MNHEY, CDR2 SVGAGI. CDR3 length equals 13 residues. CDR3 region: CASSYGQYYGYTF. CDR3 DNA sequence: TGTGCCAGCAGTTACGGACAGTACTATGGCTACACCTTC.

With regard to this clone: Other DNA sequences in this sample translate to the same CDR3. J is TRBJ2-1 and V is TRBV7-7; TRBD2 matches 8 bases. The CDR3 has 15 amino acids. Germline V CDR1 and CDR2: SSHAT, FNYEAQ (reference sequence). Trimming took 2 bases from V and 1 from J; bases not matched to a gene: 1. CDR3 DNA: TGTGCCAGCAGCTTAAGCGGGAGTTCCTACAATGAGCAGTTCTTC. Translated: CASSLSGSSYNEQFF. The complete variable domain, with remaining parts taken from reference TRBV7-7 and TRBJ2-1, reads GAGVSQSPRYKVTKRGQDVTLRCDPISSHATLYWYQQALGQGPEFLTYFNYEAQPDKSGLPSDRFSAERPEGSISTLTIQRTEQRDSAMYRCASSLSGSSYNEQFFGPGTRLTVL.

The rearrangement joins TRBV13 to TRBJ2-7; D is undetermined. The CDR3 runs to 13 residues. Germline assignment: CDR1 PRHDT and CDR2 FYEKMQ (reference sequence). V was shortened by 6 bases and J by 2 bases, with 11 bases between the two germline ends. The CDR3: CASSGYRTYEQYF. The CDR3, as DNA: TGTGCCAGCAGTGGCTACCGAACCTACGAGCAGTACTTC. Using reference TRBV13 and TRBJ2-7 for the parts outside the CDR3, the full variable domain is AAGVIQSPRHLIKEKRETATLKCYPIPRHDTVYWYQQGPGQDPQFLISFYEKMQSDKGSIPDRFSAQQFSDYHSELNMSSLELGDSALYFCASSGYRTYEQYFGPGTRLTVT.

This sequence joins TRBV7-6 and TRBJ2-5; 9 bases fit TRBD2. Germline CDR1 reads SGHVS; CDR2 reads FNYEAQ. With V trimmed by 5 bases and J by 6 bases, 13 bases remained unmatched. The CDR3 runs to 16 residues. The CDR3 DNA follows: TGTGCCAGCAGCCCGGGATTAGCGGGAGAAAGACAGACCCAGTACTTC. It yields the protein CASSPGLAGERQTQYF.

The chain couples TRBV13 to TRBJ2-1; perhaps D is TRBD1 or TRBD2 (6 bases each). V shed 4 bases and J shed 2 bases, with 12 bases lying between them. CDR1 and CDR2 from the germline V gene are PRHDT and FYEKMQ (reference sequence). The CDR3 runs 15 residues. The chain's CDR3 is CASSYMGGPYNEQFF. The CDR3, as DNA: TGTGCCAGCAGCTACATGGGGGGCCCCTACAATGAGCAGTTCTTC.

The V and J genes are TRBV10-1 and TRBJ1-5, with D possibly being TRBD1 (5 bases). The CDR3 is 18 residues long. Per the germline V gene, CDR1 is WNHNN and CDR2 is SYGVQD (reference sequence). V dropped 4 bases and J dropped 0 bases, with 19 bases sitting between them. Here the CDR3 DNA reads TGCGCCAGCAGTGCCCCCCCTCGACAGCTTGATAGCAATCAGCCCCAGCATTTT. Protein sequence: CASSAPPRQLDSNQPQHF.

This chain joins TRBV7-9 and TRBJ2-5, with D maybe TRBD1 (7 bases). Germline CDR1 and CDR2: SEHNR and FQNEAQ (reference sequence). This CDR3 contains 19 residues. The V end was cut by 3 bases, the J end by 0 bases, with 23 bases between. CDR3 bases: TGTGCCAGCAGCTTCGGATCGGTGTGGGCGGGACAGCACCAAGAGACCCAGTACTTC. Protein: CASSFGSVWAGQHQETQYF.

The chain recombines TRBV6-4 with TRBJ2-1; no reliable D call. V lost 4 bases and J lost 0, with 16 bases in between. The CDR3 runs to 17 residues. Germline lookup yields CDR1 MRHNA and CDR2 SNTAGT. CDR3: CASSGGSLTSSYNEQFF. CDR3 nucleotide sequence: TGTGCCAGCAGTGGAGGTAGCCTTACAAGCTCCTACAATGAGCAGTTCTTC.

Only one count was recorded for this clone. The chain combines TRBV4-1 with TRBJ1-1; 8 bases agree with TRBD1. After removal of 2 bases from V and 6 bases from J, the junction contained 2 bases not matched to a gene. Germline-derived CDR1 and CDR2 are MGHRA and YSYEKL. The CDR3 is made up of 13 amino acids. The CDR3 spells CASSQTGGAEAFF. The DNA of the CDR3 is TGCGCCAGCAGCCAAACAGGGGGAGCTGAAGCTTTCTTT.

The V call is TRBV4-2, the J call TRBJ1-1, with 10 nucleotides matching TRBD1. The CDR3 is 19 residues long. Germline loops: CDR1 LGHNA, CDR2 YNFKEQ. After removal of 0 bases from V and 0 bases from J, the junction contained 10 bases not matched to a gene. The CDR3 bases are TGTGCCAGCAGCCAAGATTCCTGGGGACAGGGGTTACTGAACACTGAAGCTTTCTTT. Its translation is CASSQDSWGQGLLNTEAFF.

In the case of this clone: The same CDR3 is also encoded by other DNA sequences in this sample. DNA of the CDR3: TGTGCCAGCAGCTCGGCTGGCGAGCAGTACTTC. It codes for CASSSAGEQYF. This chain uses TRBV5-4 with TRBJ2-7; D is unresolved. Germline CDR1 and CDR2: SGHNT and YYREEE (reference sequence). The CDR3 has 11 amino acids. V was trimmed by 3 bases and J by 6 bases, leaving 7 bases between them.

The chain uses TRBV19 and TRBJ1-5; D gene ambiguous. The CDR3 runs to 16 residues. V shed 0 bases and J shed 1 base, with 10 bases lying between them. CDR1 and CDR2 from the germline V gene are LNHDA and SQIVND (reference sequence). The CDR3 DNA reads TGTGCCAGTAGTATAGATAAGCCAGCCAGCAATCAGCCCCAGCATTTT. Amino acid sequence: CASSIDKPASNQPQHF.

This sequence joins TRBV11-2 and TRBJ2-7; D might be TRBD1 (5 bases). V lost 5 bases to trimming and J lost 3 bases, with 23 bases between them. Germline values: CDR1 SGHAT, CDR2 FQNNGV. The CDR3 is 17 residues long. Here the CDR3 DNA reads TGTGCCAGCAGCCCCCCTCTGGACAAACTAAATCACTACGAGCAGTACTTC. It specifies CASSPPLDKLNHYEQYF.

CDR3 sequence: CASNVGSSGRVTGELFF. Written as DNA, the CDR3 is TGTGCCAGCAACGTGGGGAGTAGCGGGAGAGTCACCGGGGAGCTGTTTTTT. V and J are TRBV5-6 and TRBJ2-2, with 9 bases lining up with TRBD2. Germline trimming cut 6 bases from V and 4 bases from J; bases unmatched to any gene: 13. Germline V lookup: CDR1 SGHDT, CDR2 YYEEEE. The CDR3 is made up of 17 amino acids. The full variable domain, with the rest looked up from reference TRBV5-6 and TRBJ2-2, is DAGVTQSPTHLIKTRGQQVTLRCSPKSGHDTVSWYQQALGQGPQFIFQYYEEEERQRGNFPDRFSGHQFPNYSSELNVNALLLGDSALYLCASNVGSSGRVTGELFFGEGSRLTVL.

V usage is TRBV7-9 and J usage is TRBJ2-5, with D tentatively TRBD1 (5 bases). Trimming left V 4 bases short and J 5 bases short, with 11 bases between. The CDR3 spans 13 residues. Germline V lookup: CDR1 SEHNR, CDR2 FQNEAQ (reference sequence). For the CDR3, the DNA is TGTGCCAGCAGCTCCCCAGGGATCGAGACCCAGTACTTC. This translates into CASSSPGIETQYF.